What follows are 29 T cell receptor beta chains derived from one specimen sequenced in a study of blood T cell repertoires in COVID-19. Clones were sequenced by immunoSEQ multiplex PCR, and TCRdb holds only the in-frame ones, with some missing. The sample lists about 190,000 clones, around 84% occurring once. The sample comprised PBMCs or T cells enriched from blood (not recorded which). Receptor source: a woman in her twenties or thirties who had been exposed to COVID-19.

The V call is TRBV6-5, the J call TRBJ2-2, with TRBD1 identical over 10 bases. J gave up 3 bases and V 5 bases, and 3 bases lay outside the gene matches. This CDR3 region has 15 residues. Germline loops: CDR1 MNHEY, CDR2 SVGAGI. The CDR3 here is CASSTGQGDTGELFF. The CDR3 DNA sequence: TGTGCCAGCAGTACAGGACAGGGGGACACCGGGGAGCTGTTTTTT.

V usage is TRBV6-5 and J usage is TRBJ2-4; the D is unclear. The CDR3 loop spans 15 amino acids. Trimming removed 2 bases at V and 8 bases at J, with 16 bases between. The germline gives CDR1 MNHEY, CDR2 SVGAGI. This CDR3 reads CASSYGGHPPDIQYF. The DNA of the CDR3 is TGTGCCAGCAGTTACGGTGGGCATCCCCCGGACATTCAGTACTTC.

The rearrangement links TRBV18 to TRBJ1-1; a weak D match, TRBD1 (5 bases). From germline, CDR1 is KGHSH and CDR2 LQKENI. Trimming stripped 5 bases from V and 3 bases from J, with 10 bases between. This CDR3 contains 13 residues. The CDR3 DNA sequence: TGTGCCAGCTCAATCGACAGCTACACTGAAGCTTTCTTT. This encodes CASSIDSYTEAFF.

V is TRBV7-9 and J is TRBJ1-2; tentative D call: TRBD1 (5 bases). The CDR3 contains 13 residues. Trimming left V 1 base short and J 6 bases short, with 9 bases between. Germline V lookup: CDR1 SEHNR, CDR2 FQNEAQ (reference sequence). CDR3 coding DNA: TGTGCCAGCAGCTTAGAGACGGGGGATGGCTACACCTTC. Amino acids: CASSLETGDGYTF.

V usage is TRBV7-7 and J usage is TRBJ2-6, with 9 positions matching TRBD1. Germline V CDR1 and CDR2: SSHAT, FNYEAQ (reference sequence). V lost 5 bases to trimming and J lost 0 bases; unmatched junction nucleotides: 8. The CDR3 covers 18 residues. CDR3 sequence reads: CASSPGQGFPSGANVLTF. DNA of the CDR3: TGTGCCAGCAGCCCCGGACAGGGGTTCCCCTCTGGGGCCAACGTCCTGACTTTC.

This sequence joins TRBV6-2 or TRBV6-3 and TRBJ1-1; TRBD1 matches at 9 bases. CDR1 is MNHEY and CDR2 is SVGEGT in the germline V gene. The J segment lost 4 bases and the V segment lost 3 bases, leaving 6 bases of the junction unmatched. The CDR3 totals 15 residues. This chain's CDR3 is CASSYSGTGSTEAFF. Here the CDR3 DNA reads TGTGCCAGCAGTTATTCCGGGACAGGGAGCACTGAAGCTTTCTTT.

The genes are TRBV3-1 (or the pseudogene TRBV3-2) and TRBJ2-2; the D gene is possibly TRBD1 (6 bases). This CDR3 region has 16 residues. CDR1 and CDR2 (germline): LGHDT, YNNKEL (reference sequence). V was cut by 4 bases and J by 0 bases, with 12 bases left in between. CDR3 nucleotides: TGTGCCAGCAGCCGGTTTGGGACAACGAACACCGGGGAGCTGTTTTTT. It codes for CASSRFGTTNTGELFF.

This clone was found once. J is TRBJ2-3 and V is TRBV5-1; 9 bases map to TRBD1. CDR1 and CDR2 from the germline V gene are SGHRS and YFSETQ. V lost 7 bases to trimming and J lost 4 bases; unmatched junction nucleotides: 10. This CDR3 has 15 residues. CDR3 sequence: CASSPGQGLPDTQYF. In DNA, the CDR3 is TGCGCCAGCTCACCGGGACAGGGTCTTCCAGATACGCAGTATTTT.

This clone turned up a few times. The chain joins TRBV19 to TRBJ2-1; D is unclear. Trimming took off 8 bases at V and 9 bases at J, with 11 bases between the two ends. Germline CDR1 LNHDA, CDR2 SQIVND (reference sequence). CDR3 size: 11 residues. The CDR3 loop reads CASDSVGEQFF. DNA for the CDR3: TGTGCCAGTGACTCGGTAGGTGAGCAGTTCTTC. The complete variable domain, with remaining parts taken from reference TRBV19 and TRBJ2-1, reads DGGITQSPKYLFRKEGQNVTLSCEQNLNHDAMYWYRQDPGQGLRLIYYSQIVNDFQKGDIAEGYSVSREKKESFPLTVTSAQKNPTAFYLCASDSVGEQFFGPGTRLTVL.

V is TRBV19 and J is TRBJ1-2, with TRBD1 identical over 7 bases. This CDR3 contains 12 residues. Trimming removed 6 bases from V and 7 bases from J; junction bases left unmatched: 5. Per the germline V gene, CDR1 is LNHDA and CDR2 is SQIVND (reference sequence). The CDR3 coding sequence is TGTGCCAGTAGAAGACAGGGTGGTGGCTACACCTTC. It translates to CASRRQGGGYTF.

V is TRBV12-5 and J is TRBJ1-5; perhaps TRBD1 as D (6 bases). The germline gives CDR1 LGHNT, CDR2 FRNRAP. The CDR3 has 13 residues. Trimming took 6 bases from V and 6 from J, leaving 12 bases between them. The CDR3 DNA reads as TGTGCTAGTGGACTACAGGGTTTTCAGCCCCAGCATTTT. Encoded protein: CASGLQGFQPQHF.

The chain joins TRBV4-2 to TRBJ1-5; 9 nucleotides match TRBD1. This CDR3 has 16 residues. The V and J ends lost 0 bases and 4 bases, in that order; junction bases with no gene match: 4. Germline CDR1 is LGHNA and CDR2 is YNFKEQ. CDR3 protein: CASSQEQGARNQPQHF. CDR3 coding DNA: TGTGCCAGCAGCCAAGAACAGGGGGCTAGGAATCAGCCCCAGCATTTT.

This rearrangement joins TRBV3-1 (or the pseudogene TRBV3-2) to TRBJ2-6; D possibly corresponds to TRBD1 (6 bases). V lost 4 bases to trimming and J lost 1 base, with 11 bases between them. In germline, CDR1 is LGHDT, CDR2 YNNKEL (reference sequence). This CDR3 region has 16 residues. CDR3 sequence reads: CASSRGQGSGANVLTF. The DNA of the CDR3 is TGTGCCAGCAGCCGGGGGCAGGGATCTGGGGCCAACGTCCTGACTTTC.

V gene TRBV12-5 combines with J gene TRBJ1-4; 7 bases line up with TRBD1. Unmatched junction bases numbered 6, after V lost 5 bases and J lost 0 bases. The V gene's germline CDR1 is LGHNT and CDR2 FRNRAP. CDR3 size: 16 residues. The CDR3 region has the DNA TGTGCTAGTGGTACCGCAGGGGGGCCAACTAATGAAAAACTGTTTTTT. Encoded protein: CASGTAGGPTNEKLFF.

The chain recombines TRBV20-1 with TRBJ2-5, with 10 positions matching TRBD2. The germline V gene encodes CDR1 DFQATT and CDR2 SNEGSKA (reference sequence). The CDR3 totals 15 residues. Trimming took 3 bases from V and 2 from J; bases not matched to a gene: 6. CDR3 sequence (DNA): TGCAGTGCTAGTGAACAGCGGGGGGGTCAAGAGACCCAGTACTTC. Translated: CSASEQRGGQETQYF.

V gene TRBV3-1 (or the pseudogene TRBV3-2) combines with J gene TRBJ1-1; TRBD1 matches at 8 bases. The CDR3 runs 15 residues. In germline, CDR1 is LGHDT, CDR2 YNNKEL (reference sequence). V gave up 8 bases and J gave up 0 bases; unmatched junction bases: 8. The CDR3 DNA sequence: TGTGCCAGCGTCCCAGGGGGCGCGGTGAACACTGAAGCTTTCTTT. Residues: CASVPGGAVNTEAFF.

The CDR3 reads CASSRREGRNEQFF. The CDR3 DNA follows: TGTGCCAGCAGCCGGCGGGAGGGCCGCAATGAGCAGTTCTTC. This chain uses TRBV5-4 with TRBJ2-1; 9 nucleotides line up with TRBD2. With V trimmed by 4 bases and J by 6 bases, 5 bases remained unmatched. The CDR3 loop spans 14 amino acids. From germline, CDR1 is SGHNT and CDR2 YYREEE (reference sequence).

The V call is TRBV10-3, the J call TRBJ2-2; 11 positions match TRBD1. This CDR3 comprises 13 residues. V was pared by 8 bases and J by 4 bases, with 0 bases of the junction left unmatched. Germline values: CDR1 ENHRY, CDR2 SYGVKD. CDR3 region: CAIGTGGTGELFF. The CDR3, as DNA: TGTGCCATCGGGACAGGGGGCACCGGGGAGCTGTTTTTT.

This clone has more than one count but fewer than ten. This chain joins TRBV29-1 and TRBJ1-1; perhaps TRBD1 as D (6 bases). Germline V gene lookup returns CDR1 SQVTM and CDR2 ANQGSEA. V was cut by 7 bases and J by 6 bases, with 15 bases left in between. The CDR3 runs to 12 residues. CDR3 protein: CSGTLGGPEAFF. The CDR3 DNA reads TGCAGCGGCACTCTTGGGGGCCCTGAAGCTTTCTTT.

The rearrangement links TRBV24-1 to TRBJ2-5; D may be TRBD2 (5 bases). From germline, CDR1 is KGHDR and CDR2 SFDVKD. V dropped 3 bases and J dropped 5 bases, with 15 bases sitting between them. The CDR3 is made up of 15 amino acids. CDR3 bases: TGTGCCACCAGTGATCGCGGAGGCGAAAGGGAGACCCAGTACTTC. Translation: CATSDRGGERETQYF.

The gene calls are TRBV7-2 and TRBJ1-1, with D hard to call. The CDR3 length is 11 residues. Germline CDR1 reads SGHTA; CDR2 reads FQGNSA. Trimming cost V 8 bases and J 1 base, with 5 bases left between them. In DNA form, the CDR3 reads TGTGCCAGCGAGGGGAACACTGAAGCTTTCTTT. Its translation: CASEGNTEAFF.

The chain combines TRBV5-1 with TRBJ2-1, with 12 positions matching TRBD2. The CDR3 consists of 20 residues. Germline V CDR1 and CDR2: SGHRS, YFSETQ. With V trimmed by 3 bases and J by 7 bases, 20 bases remained unmatched. This CDR3 reads CASSSSPHRLAGGPRNEQFF. The CDR3, as DNA: TGCGCCAGCAGCTCGAGTCCACACCGCCTAGCGGGGGGGCCCAGGAATGAGCAGTTCTTC. Full variable domain (remainder filled in from reference TRBV5-1 and TRBJ2-1): KAGVTQTPRYLIKTRGQQVTLSCSPISGHRSVSWYQQTPGQGLQFLFEYFSETQRNKGNFPGRFSGRQFSNSRSEMNVSTLELGDSALYLCASSSSPHRLAGGPRNEQFFGPGTRLTVL.

CDR3 DNA: TGCAGCGTTAGATTGGGGCGGCAGGGTCGTAATGAAAAACTGTTTTTT. Its translation: CSVRLGRQGRNEKLFF. The V and J genes are TRBV29-1 and TRBJ1-4; D is perhaps TRBD1 (5 bases). This CDR3 is built from 16 residues. Germline assignment: CDR1 SQVTM and CDR2 ANQGSEA. V was cut by 5 bases and J by 4 bases, with 20 bases left in between.

This clone has only a few counts. The CDR3: CASSVGDRGSPLHF. In DNA, the CDR3 is TGTGCCAGCAGCGTAGGCGACAGGGGCTCACCCCTCCACTTT. The rearrangement joins TRBV9 to TRBJ1-6; 8 bases map to TRBD1. J was trimmed by 10 bases and V by 0 bases; bases with no gene match: 3. The CDR3 runs 14 residues. From germline, CDR1 is SGDLS and CDR2 YYNGEE. The variable domain in full, with the rest retrieved from reference TRBV9 and TRBJ1-6, is DSGVTQTPKHLITATGQRVTLRCSPRSGDLSVYWYQQSLDQGLQFLIQYYNGEERAKGNILERFSAQQFPDLHSELNLSSLELGDSALYFCASSVGDRGSPLHFGNGTRLTVT.

This chain joins TRBV5-6 and TRBJ1-4, with 9 nucleotides matching TRBD1. This CDR3 has 16 amino acids. V lost 3 bases, J lost 3 bases, and 6 bases stayed unmatched. Per the germline V gene, CDR1 is SGHDT and CDR2 is YYEEEE. CDR3 DNA: TGTGCCAGCAGCTCGACAGGGGGAGTTTCTAATGAAAAACTGTTTTTT. Protein product: CASSSTGGVSNEKLFF.

The genes are TRBV2 and TRBJ2-3; possibly TRBD2 for D (6 bases). The CDR3 contains 14 residues. Trimming shortened V by 7 bases and J by 4 bases, and 15 bases separated the two germline ends. Germline V gene sequence: CDR1 SNHLY, CDR2 FYNNEI. CDR3 bases: TGTGCCAGCAAGCGGGCCCCCGCGGCAGATACGCAGTATTTT. Translated, it gives CASKRAPAADTQYF.

This rearrangement joins TRBV10-2 to TRBJ2-7, with TRBD1 matching over 8 bases. Germline V gives CDR1 WSHSY, CDR2 SAAADI. This CDR3 spans 13 amino acids. Losses at the gene ends were 6 bases for V and 1 base for J; bases not matched to a gene: 2. In nucleotides, the CDR3 is TGCGCCAGCAGACAGGGGGGTTCCTACGAGCAGTACTTC. It is translated as CASRQGGSYEQYF.

The J gene is TRBJ2-1, the V gene TRBV7-9; the D is unclear. The V end lost 4 bases, the J end lost 4 bases, and 17 bases lay between the germline ends. This CDR3 has 16 residues. From germline, CDR1 is SEHNR and CDR2 FQNEAQ (reference sequence). The CDR3 nucleotides are TGTGCCAGCAGCTCCCCGAGCAGGAATATTTACAATGAGCAGTTCTTC. Translated: CASSSPSRNIYNEQFF.

V usage is TRBV29-1 and J usage is TRBJ2-7, with D unclear. CDR1 and CDR2 (germline): SQVTM, ANQGSEA. V gave up 3 bases and J gave up 2 bases, with 8 bases separating them. CDR3 length equals 12 residues. CDR3 sequence reads: CSVESSAYEQYF. The CDR3 DNA reads TGCAGCGTTGAGTCTTCAGCCTACGAGCAGTACTTC.